This T cell receptor beta chain was captured by sequencing in a study of blood T cell repertoires in COVID-19. As for the study in general: Sites across the United States, Italy and Spain contributed samples from acute and convalescent COVID-19. Sources were T cells, B-cell-depleted T cells, or PBMCs; the material itself was cDNA or gDNA.

Study processing details: Reference gene primers were amplified, and this amplification served to estimate nucleated cell counts. Profiling relied on immunoSEQ multiplex PCR, and the TCRdb table lists in-frame clones only, not all of them. That table gives V, J and clone size, and the DNA gave D and trimming. The sample includes 35,000 to 45,000 clones, around 76% of them seen just once. Trimming removed 3 bases at V and 4 bases at J, with 6 bases between. The CDR3 sequence is 12 residues long. Germline values: CDR1 SGDLS, CDR2 YYNGEE. The chain is built from TRBV9 and TRBJ2-3; no clear D. Sequences were obtained from peripheral blood. The receptor's source is a man in his sixties or seventies with active or convalescent COVID-19. The CDR3 coding sequence is TGTGCCAGCAGCGCCCCATCAGATACGCAGTATTTT. Translation: CASSAPSDTQYF.